This T cell receptor beta chain was captured by sequencing in a study of human T cells and chemical hapten exposure. Study-wide results and limits: The formation of large CDR3 similarity clusters by expanded TCRs significantly exceeded that of controls. DPC sensitization left the count of TCRs above 1 in 1000 unchanged.

Comments on this clonotype: Antigen: not known.

Time point specified: patch test 2, 6 weeks after DPC sensitization. Noted treatment: therapeutic diphenylcyclopropenone sensitization with weekly scalp DPC. Blood sampling preceded each patch test application. Single cDNA molecules in the library carried unique molecular identifiers attached during preparation. TCRdb used MiXCR to reprocess the RACE reads, holding one entry per CDR3 protein. The table has 75,000 to 90,000 distinct CDR3 sequences, roughly a tenth seen once. The sequencing used whole blood, collected in connection with sensitization to the hapten diphenylcyclopropenone (DPC). The receptor's source is a woman aged 50 to 65 with alopecia areata. Some clones in this sample may be carry-over from other donors' samples.

The CDR3 DNA sequence: TGTGCCAGCCCCTCCCCGGACAGCAATCAGCCCCAGCATTTT. It encodes CASPSPDSNQPQHF. V usage is TRBV28 and J usage is TRBJ1-5, with D unclear. V was cut by 8 bases and J by 1 base, with 12 bases left in between. The CDR3 is 14 amino acids. Germline values: CDR1 MDHEN, CDR2 SYDVKM.